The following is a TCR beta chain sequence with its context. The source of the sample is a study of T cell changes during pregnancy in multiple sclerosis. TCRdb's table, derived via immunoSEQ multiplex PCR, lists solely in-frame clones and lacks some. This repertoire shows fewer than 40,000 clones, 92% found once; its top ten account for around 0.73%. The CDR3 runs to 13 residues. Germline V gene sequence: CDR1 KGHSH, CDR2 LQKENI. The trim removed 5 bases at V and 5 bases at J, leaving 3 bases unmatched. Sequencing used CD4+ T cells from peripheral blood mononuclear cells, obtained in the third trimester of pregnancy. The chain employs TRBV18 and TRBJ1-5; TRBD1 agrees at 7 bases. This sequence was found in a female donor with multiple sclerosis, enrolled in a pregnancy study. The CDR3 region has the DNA TGTGCCAGCTCAACAGGGGAGGATCAGCCCCAGCATTTT. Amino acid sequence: CASSTGEDQPQHF.